The rows below give T cell receptor beta chains drawn from one sample of a study of T-cell reconstitution after alpha-beta-depleted transplantation in children. TCRdb fed the PCR reads into MiXCR, producing one record per CDR3 protein. The sample shows a few hundred thousand distinct CDR3 sequences, 15% to 20% of them seen only once. The material sequenced was PBMCs, mostly from graft donor cells, taken 360 days after TCRalphabeta/CD19-depleted stem cell transplant. The receptors stem from a boy in the first two years of life who had a stem cell transplant for Wiskott-Aldrich syndrome, so the T cells may come from the graft donor. Both conserved end residues are part of each CDR3. A D gene is named only where the DNA matches it firmly. Only some rows state a clone size, as once, few, many or a class for expanded clones.

DNA: TGTGCCAGCAGCCTAGGGGGGACAGGGGTCTACGAGCAGTACTTC; CDR3: CASSLGGTGVYEQYF; D: TRBD1; J: TRBJ2-7; length: 15; size: NA; V: TRBV11-2
DNA: TGTGCCAGCAGTTATCATAAGCGGGGGGCAAGCTACAATGAGCAGTTCTTC; CDR3: CASSYHKRGASYNEQFF; D: TRBD2; J: TRBJ2-1; length: 17; size: NA; V: TRBV6-5
DNA: TGTGCCAGTGACAGGGGGCTTGTGGCAGATACGCAGTATTTT; CDR3: CASDRGLVADTQYF; D: TRBD1; J: TRBJ2-3; length: 14; size: NA; V: TRBV5-5
DNA: TGCGCCAGCAGCACCTCACCGGGACAGGGGGGTAATGAGCAGTTCTTC; CDR3: CASSTSPGQGGNEQFF; D: TRBD1; J: TRBJ2-1; length: 16; size: NA; V: TRBV5-1
DNA: TGTGCCAGCAGCTTTACAGAGCGTTACTACAATGAGCAGTTCTTC; CDR3: CASSFTERYYNEQFF; D: NA; J: TRBJ2-1; length: 15; size: few; V: TRBV7-9
DNA: TGTGCCAGCACCTTCCACCGGGGGACTAGCGGGTACAATGAGCAGTTCTTC; CDR3: CASTFHRGTSGYNEQFF; D: TRBD2; J: TRBJ2-1; length: 17; size: NA; V: TRBV12-3/TRBV12-4
DNA: TGTGCCAGCAGTGAGGGGGACAGGGCGCATCAGCCCCAGCATTTT; CDR3: CASSEGDRAHQPQHF; D: TRBD1; J: TRBJ1-5; length: 15; size: few; V: TRBV2
DNA: TGTGCCAGCAGAAACAGGTCCTACGAGCAGTACTTC; CDR3: CASRNRSYEQYF; D: NA; J: TRBJ2-7; length: 12; size: few; V: TRBV7-2
DNA: TGTGCCACCAGTGATTACAGGGAGGGCACAGATACGCAGTATTTT; CDR3: CATSDYREGTDTQYF; D: NA; J: TRBJ2-3; length: 15; size: few; V: TRBV24-1
DNA: TGTGCCAGCAGTTCCGGGACAACCACCGGGGAGCTGTTTTTT; CDR3: CASSSGTTTGELFF; D: NA; J: TRBJ2-2; length: 14; size: NA; V: TRBV12-3/TRBV12-4
DNA: TGTGCCAGCAGCTTAGTTGCTGGGACAATATCTGAAGCTTTCTTT; CDR3: CASSLVAGTISEAFF; D: NA; J: TRBJ1-1; length: 15; size: NA; V: TRBV7-9
DNA: TGCAGCGTTGAGGCGGGGGGCGTGGTGGATGGCTACACCTTC; CDR3: CSVEAGGVVDGYTF; D: NA; J: TRBJ1-2; length: 14; size: few; V: TRBV29-1
DNA: TGTGCCAGCAGCAAACCCCCGACTAGCGGAGACACCGGGGAGCTGTTTTTT; CDR3: CASSKPPTSGDTGELFF; D: TRBD2; J: TRBJ2-2; length: 17; size: few; V: TRBV11-3
DNA: TGTGCCAGCAGCGTAGTGGGCCTCCCTCGGAATACGCAGTATTTT; CDR3: CASSVVGLPRNTQYF; D: NA; J: TRBJ2-3; length: 15; size: few; V: TRBV9
DNA: TGTGCCAGCAGCTTATATCCCGGGACTAGCGGCTACGAGCAGTACTTC; CDR3: CASSLYPGTSGYEQYF; D: TRBD2; J: TRBJ2-7; length: 16; size: NA; V: TRBV7-2